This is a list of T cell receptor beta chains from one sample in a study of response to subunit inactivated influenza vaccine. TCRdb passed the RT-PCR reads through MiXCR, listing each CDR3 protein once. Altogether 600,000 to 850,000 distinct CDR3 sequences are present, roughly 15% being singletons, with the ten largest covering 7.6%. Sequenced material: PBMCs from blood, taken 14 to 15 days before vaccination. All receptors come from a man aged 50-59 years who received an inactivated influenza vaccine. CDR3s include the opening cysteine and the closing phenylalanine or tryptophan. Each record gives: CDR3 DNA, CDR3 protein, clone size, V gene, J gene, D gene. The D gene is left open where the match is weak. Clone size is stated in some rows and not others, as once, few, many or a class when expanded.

DNA: TGTGCCAGCAGCCAGGCACCAGGGTGGCGAGGGACAGATACGCAGTATTTT
CDR3: CASSQAPGWRGTDTQYF
size: .
V: TRBV5-6
J: TRBJ2-3
D: .

DNA: TGCGCCAGCAGGGACGGCAGAGGTCCTGAGCAGTTCTTC
CDR3: CASRDGRGPEQFF
size: .
V: TRBV5-1
J: TRBJ2-1
D: .

DNA: TGTGCCAGCAGACAAGAGACATTTAGCGGTATAATCCAAGAGACCCAGTACTTC
CDR3: CASRQETFSGIIQETQYF
size: .
V: TRBV28
J: TRBJ2-5
D: .

DNA: TGTGCCAGCAGCGTCACTCACGGCTCCGGGGAGACCCAGTACTTC
CDR3: CASSVTHGSGETQYF
size: few
V: TRBV9
J: TRBJ2-5
D: .

DNA: TGTGCCAGCAGTTTCGCGGGAGGGCCGGACGAGCAGTACTTC
CDR3: CASSFAGGPDEQYF
size: .
V: TRBV12-3/TRBV12-4
J: TRBJ2-7
D: TRBD2

DNA: TGTGCCATCAGGAGGGACAGAGACTCTGGGGCCAACGTCCTGACTTTC
CDR3: CAIRRDRDSGANVLTF
size: few
V: TRBV10-3
J: TRBJ2-6
D: TRBD1

DNA: TGTGCCAGTAGTATGGGTCAGAACACAGATACGCAGTATTTT
CDR3: CASSMGQNTDTQYF
size: .
V: TRBV19
J: TRBJ2-3
D: .

DNA: TGTGCCAGCAGTTCTTCCACTAGCGGGGCTACAGATACGCAGTATTTT
CDR3: CASSSSTSGATDTQYF
size: few
V: TRBV27
J: TRBJ2-3
D: TRBD2

DNA: TGTGCCAGCAGTATTAGCCCGACCAATCAGCCCCAGCATTTT
CDR3: CASSISPTNQPQHF
size: .
V: TRBV6-2/TRBV6-3
J: TRBJ1-5
D: .

DNA: TGCAGTGCTAGATCGTCCGTGGACGAAAAACTGTTTTTT
CDR3: CSARSSVDEKLFF
size: few
V: TRBV20-1
J: TRBJ1-4
D: .

DNA: TGTGCCAGCAGCCTAGGCCCAGGGGTAGAATACAATGAGCAGTTCTTC
CDR3: CASSLGPGVEYNEQFF
size: many
V: TRBV9
J: TRBJ2-1
D: .

DNA: TGCAGCACCCCGAGGGGAGGCACTGAAGCTTTCTTT
CDR3: CSTPRGGTEAFF
size: .
V: TRBV20-1
J: TRBJ1-1
D: .

DNA: TGTGCCAGCAGATCCGGGACAGGGGTCACCGGGGAGCTGTTTTTT
CDR3: CASRSGTGVTGELFF
size: few
V: TRBV6-2/TRBV6-3
J: TRBJ2-2
D: TRBD1

DNA: TGCGCCAGCAGCCAGGGGCTTCAAGGGGGGTTCGAGCAGTACTTC
CDR3: CASSQGLQGGFEQYF
size: few
V: TRBV4-1
J: TRBJ2-7
D: .

DNA: TGCAGCGTCTTAAGCGGGGGCCTTGCCTACAATGAGCAGTTCTTC
CDR3: CSVLSGGLAYNEQFF
size: .
V: TRBV29-1
J: TRBJ2-1
D: TRBD2

DNA: TGTGCCAGCAGTTTGTCCGGATTTCATGGCACAGATACGCAGTATTTT
CDR3: CASSLSGFHGTDTQYF
size: .
V: TRBV6-5
J: TRBJ2-3
D: .

DNA: TGTGCCACCAGTGAGTTATCAGGGTGTCGCTACGAGCAGTACTTC
CDR3: CATSELSGCRYEQYF
size: .
V: TRBV24-1
J: TRBJ2-7
D: .

DNA: TGCGCCAGCAGCCAAGCCTCCAGGGGTTTCGCTGAAGCTTTCTTT
CDR3: CASSQASRGFAEAFF
size: few
V: TRBV4-1
J: TRBJ1-1
D: .

DNA: TGTGCCAGCAGCCCTGTTGCGGGAGGGGGAAATGAGCAGTTCTTC
CDR3: CASSPVAGGGNEQFF
size: .
V: TRBV7-3
J: TRBJ2-1
D: TRBD2

DNA: TGCGCCAGCAGCTTGGCTGGGACAGGGCTCACAGATACGCAGTATTTT
CDR3: CASSLAGTGLTDTQYF
size: few
V: TRBV5-1
J: TRBJ2-3
D: TRBD1

DNA: TGCAGCGTTGAAGAACCTCCGAGACTAGCGGGAGTGGTCTACAATGAGCAGTTCTTC
CDR3: CSVEEPPRLAGVVYNEQFF
size: few
V: TRBV29-1
J: TRBJ2-1
D: TRBD2

DNA: TGCAGTGCTAGAGATATGGCTCGGGGCAGTACAGATACGCAGTATTTT
CDR3: CSARDMARGSTDTQYF
size: few
V: TRBV20-1
J: TRBJ2-3
D: .

DNA: TGTGCCATCAGCAGGACAGGGTCATCCTACGAGCAGTACTTC
CDR3: CAISRTGSSYEQYF
size: few
V: TRBV10-3
J: TRBJ2-7
D: TRBD1

DNA: TGTGCCAGCAGCTTAGATAGCGGGGGGGCCAATGAGCAGTTCTTC
CDR3: CASSLDSGGANEQFF
size: few
V: TRBV13
J: TRBJ2-1
D: TRBD2

DNA: TGCAGCGTTTCTAGCGGGGGCTCCTACGAGCAGTACTTC
CDR3: CSVSSGGSYEQYF
size: .
V: TRBV29-1
J: TRBJ2-7
D: TRBD2

DNA: TGTGCCAGCAGCTCTCCTACTGGCAATGAGCAGTTCTTC
CDR3: CASSSPTGNEQFF
size: .
V: TRBV4-2
J: TRBJ2-1
D: .

DNA: TGCGCCAGCAGCTCCCCTTTGGCTCTGACCACCGGGGAGCTGTTTTTT
CDR3: CASSSPLALTTGELFF
size: .
V: TRBV5-1
J: TRBJ2-2
D: .

DNA: TGTGCCAGCAGCTCCGGCGGCTTTCTGACTGAAGCTTTCTTT
CDR3: CASSSGGFLTEAFF
size: few
V: TRBV7-9
J: TRBJ1-1
D: .

DNA: TGCGCCAGTCGAACTAGCGGGATTTTCAGTGAGCAGTTCTTC
CDR3: CASRTSGIFSEQFF
size: few
V: TRBV5-1
J: TRBJ2-1
D: TRBD2

DNA: TGTGCCAGCAGCCAAGAAGGGACTAGCGGCTCCTACGAGCAGTACTTC
CDR3: CASSQEGTSGSYEQYF
size: .
V: TRBV4-2
J: TRBJ2-7
D: TRBD2

DNA: TGTGCCAGCAGTTACTCGAAGGGCAGGGTGGACACAGATACGCAGTATTTT
CDR3: CASSYSKGRVDTDTQYF
size: .
V: TRBV6-5
J: TRBJ2-3
D: .

DNA: TGTGCCATCCGGCTTGGCGGTAGCACAGATACGCAGTATTTT
CDR3: CAIRLGGSTDTQYF
size: many
V: TRBV10-3
J: TRBJ2-3
D: .

DNA: TGCAGCGTGACTAGCGGGAGGGCCGCAGATACGCAGTATTTT
CDR3: CSVTSGRAADTQYF
size: many
V: TRBV29-1
J: TRBJ2-3
D: TRBD2

DNA: TGTGCCAGCAGCCCCGGGCCGGGGGCTGGGGAGACCCAGTACTTC
CDR3: CASSPGPGAGETQYF
size: .
V: TRBV11-2
J: TRBJ2-5
D: .

DNA: TGCAGTGCGAAGGTCAGGCAGGGAGAGACCCAGTACTTC
CDR3: CSAKVRQGETQYF
size: once
V: TRBV20-1
J: TRBJ2-5
D: .

DNA: TGTGCCAGCAGCCAAGATCATAGCGGGGACTACGAGCAGTACTTC
CDR3: CASSQDHSGDYEQYF
size: few
V: TRBV4-2
J: TRBJ2-7
D: TRBD2

DNA: TGCGCCAGCAGCCAAGATCATGGGACACCCAACATTCAGTACTTC
CDR3: CASSQDHGTPNIQYF
size: few
V: TRBV4-3
J: TRBJ2-4
D: .

DNA: TGCAGCGTCCGGGGGGGCAATGAGCAGTTCTTC
CDR3: CSVRGGNEQFF
size: few
V: TRBV29-1
J: TRBJ2-1
D: TRBD2

DNA: TGTGCCAGCAGCTCTCGACAGGGGCGTCACTATGGCTACACCTTC
CDR3: CASSSRQGRHYGYTF
size: .
V: TRBV7-9
J: TRBJ1-2
D: TRBD1

DNA: TGTGCCATCGAGGGCGCGGACGGGGAGCTGTTTTTT
CDR3: CAIEGADGELFF
size: .
V: TRBV10-3
J: TRBJ2-2
D: .

DNA: TGCGCCAGCAGCTTGGAGACAGGGGGATTGTCAGATACGCAGTATTTT
CDR3: CASSLETGGLSDTQYF
size: .
V: TRBV5-1
J: TRBJ2-3
D: TRBD1

DNA: TGTGCCAGCAGCTATGGACGCCAGAGCTACGAGCAGTACTTC
CDR3: CASSYGRQSYEQYF
size: few
V: TRBV6-2/TRBV6-3
J: TRBJ2-7
D: .

DNA: TGTGCCAGCAGCTTAGACAGGGGAAACGTCCTGACTTTC
CDR3: CASSLDRGNVLTF
size: few
V: TRBV11-2
J: TRBJ2-6
D: .

DNA: TGTGCCAGCAGTTCCCTCGTAGAGACCCAGTACTTC
CDR3: CASSSLVETQYF
size: few
V: TRBV12-3/TRBV12-4
J: TRBJ2-5
D: .

DNA: TGTGCCAGCAGACTGATAAGCGGGACCGTCTACGAGCAGTACTTC
CDR3: CASRLISGTVYEQYF
size: many
V: TRBV6-1
J: TRBJ2-7
D: TRBD2

DNA: TGCGCCAGCAGCCAAGACCTTTACTACGAGCAGTACTTC
CDR3: CASSQDLYYEQYF
size: .
V: TRBV4-1
J: TRBJ2-7
D: .

DNA: TGTGCCATCAGTGGACTAGCGGGAGGACAAGAGACCCAGTACTTC
CDR3: CAISGLAGGQETQYF
size: .
V: TRBV10-3
J: TRBJ2-5
D: TRBD2

DNA: TGTGCCACCAGCAGAGACAACTCTGGAAACACCATATATTTT
CDR3: CATSRDNSGNTIYF
size: .
V: TRBV15
J: TRBJ1-3
D: .

DNA: TGTGCCAGCAGCATCCGCCCCCAGGGGGCGAACACCGGGGAGCTGTTTTTT
CDR3: CASSIRPQGANTGELFF
size: many
V: TRBV3-1
J: TRBJ2-2
D: TRBD1

DNA: TGTGCCAGCAGAGGGGACAGGGGAGGCAATTCACCCCTCCACTTT
CDR3: CASRGDRGGNSPLHF
size: .
V: TRBV28
J: TRBJ1-6
D: TRBD1

DNA: TGTGCCACCAGCAGACACGGGACTAGCGGGAGTAGACAAGAGACCCAGTACTTC
CDR3: CATSRHGTSGSRQETQYF
size: .
V: TRBV15
J: TRBJ2-5
D: TRBD2